This T cell receptor beta chain was captured in a study of cytomegalovirus exposure and HLA in healthy donors. General study results and limits: In a later analysis, TCR association rates varied by HLA locus: DRB1 most, HLA-C fewest. Researchers reported from a later analysis that most CMV-associated TCR beta chains appeared HLA-restricted.

This PCR relied on a set of 60 Vbeta primers and 13 Jbeta primers. Using immunoSEQ multiplex PCR, the repertoire was profiled, and TCRdb retains in-frame clones only, with some absent. The sample has about 130,000 clones; about four fifths are singletons. Worth noting for this clone: Its antigen is not known.

Trimming took off 8 bases at V and 7 bases at J, with 15 bases between the two ends. CDR3 length equals 13 residues. Germline-derived CDR1 and CDR2 are SNHLY and FYNNEI. Source material: PBMCs. The gene calls are TRBV2 and TRBJ2-1, with D maybe TRBD2 (6 bases). The clonotype originates from a human donor in good health. CDR3 bases: TGTGCCAGCCGAGACGGGGGTTATAATGAGCAGTTCTTC. It yields the protein CASRDGGYNEQFF.